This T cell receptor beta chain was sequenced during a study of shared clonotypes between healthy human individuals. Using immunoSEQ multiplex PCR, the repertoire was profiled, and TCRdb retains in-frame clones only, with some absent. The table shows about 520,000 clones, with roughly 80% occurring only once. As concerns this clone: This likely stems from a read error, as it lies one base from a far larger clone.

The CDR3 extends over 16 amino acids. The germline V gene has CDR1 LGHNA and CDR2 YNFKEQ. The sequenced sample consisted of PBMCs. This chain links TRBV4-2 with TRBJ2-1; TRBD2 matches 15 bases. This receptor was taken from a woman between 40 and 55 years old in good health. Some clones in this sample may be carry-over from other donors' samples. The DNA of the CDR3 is TGTGCCGGCAGCCCTTGGACTAGCGGGAGGGGGAATGAGCAGTTCTTC. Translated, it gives CAGSPWTSGRGNEQFF.